The present entry profiles one T cell receptor (beta chain) with its context. These data belong to a study of T cell changes during pregnancy in multiple sclerosis. Germline values: CDR1 SGHKS, CDR2 YYEKEE (reference sequence). CDR3 length equals 14 residues. V trimming: 0 bases; J trimming: 7 bases; junction bases outside the gene matches: 2. This table comes from immunoSEQ multiplex PCR, and its TCRdb copy is limited to in-frame clones, with some not included. Of roughly 53,000 clones listed, approximately 92% are singletons. The receptor was isolated from a female donor with multiple sclerosis, enrolled in a pregnancy study. Sequencing used CD4+ T cells from peripheral blood mononuclear cells, obtained in the third trimester of pregnancy. The rearrangement uses TRBV5-5 and TRBJ2-1, with 9 nucleotides matching TRBD1. The DNA for the CDR3 is TGTGCCAGCAGCTTGGGGGACAGGGTAAATGAGCAGTTCTTC. This encodes CASSLGDRVNEQFF. Drawing the rest from reference TRBV5-5 and TRBJ2-1, the complete variable domain is DAGVTQSPTHLIKTRGQQVTLRCSPISGHKSVSWYQQVLGQGPQFIFQYYEKEERGRGNFPDRFSARQFPNYSSELNVNALLLGDSALYLCASSLGDRVNEQFFGPGTRLTVL.